A single sample is the source of the 17 T cell receptor beta chains below, sequenced in a study of blood T cell repertoires in COVID-19. Clones were sequenced by immunoSEQ multiplex PCR, and TCRdb holds only the in-frame ones, with some missing. This table holds about 150,000 clones, approximately 85% found once. Material for sequencing was peripheral blood. These receptors all come from a man in his sixties with COVID-19, enrolled during active disease.

J is TRBJ1-1 and V is TRBV3-1 (or the pseudogene TRBV3-2); maybe TRBD1 (6 bases). The germline V gene encodes CDR1 LGHDT and CDR2 YNNKEL (reference sequence). The CDR3 is 15 amino acids. Deletions cut 3 bases from V and 4 bases from J, with 15 bases between. The CDR3 protein is CASSHSGHLGTEAFF. CDR3 sequence (DNA): TGTGCCAGCAGCCATTCGGGACATTTGGGCACTGAAGCTTTCTTT.

The chain carries TRBV6-4 and TRBJ1-2; the D gene is possibly TRBD1 (5 bases). The CDR3 has 13 amino acids. Trimming shortened V by 0 bases and J by 8 bases, and 10 bases separated the two germline ends. Germline CDR1 reads MRHNA; CDR2 reads SNTAGT. The CDR3, as DNA: TGTGCCAGCAGTGACTCGCAGGGTGGAGGCTACACCTTC. Translation gives CASSDSQGGGYTF.

This clone was found once. CDR3 residues: CASSIVVHTDTQYF. The CDR3 region has the DNA TGTGCCAGTAGTATAGTTGTACACACAGATACGCAGTATTTT. The chain carries TRBV19 and TRBJ2-3; no reliable D call. The CDR3 has 14 amino acids. Germline CDR1 reads LNHDA; CDR2 reads SQIVND (reference sequence). Trimming cost V 1 base and J 2 bases, with 7 bases left between them.

This chain connects TRBV5-1 to TRBJ1-5; 10 bases map to TRBD1. V lost 4 bases and J lost 6; bases outside the gene matches: 16. The CDR3 is 18 residues long. The V gene's germline CDR1 is SGHRS and CDR2 YFSETQ. Here the CDR3 DNA reads TGCGCCAGCAGCACGGGCCCAAAGACAGGGGGCCTAAGTCAGCCCCAGCATTTT. The encoded protein is CASSTGPKTGGLSQPQHF.

This rearrangement joins TRBV7-9 to TRBJ1-3, with TRBD1 matching over 7 bases. V shed 4 bases and J 2 bases; nucleotides not matched to a gene: 8. The CDR3 covers 16 residues. Germline CDR1 and CDR2: SEHNR and FQNEAQ (reference sequence). This CDR3 reads CASSSRTGQTGNTIYF. In DNA, the CDR3 is TGTGCCAGCAGCTCGCGAACGGGACAGACTGGAAACACCATATATTTT.

The J gene is TRBJ2-5, the V gene TRBV5-1; TRBD1 agrees at 8 bases. The germline V gene has CDR1 SGHRS and CDR2 YFSETQ. V lost 4 bases, J lost 4 bases, and 6 bases stayed unmatched. The CDR3 covers 14 residues. The CDR3 nucleotides read TGCGCCAGCAGCGTCGGTGGGACAGGAGAGACCCAGTACTTC. This sequence encodes CASSVGGTGETQYF.

This rearrangement joins TRBV9 to TRBJ2-2; 7 nucleotides align to TRBD1. The CDR3 sequence is 15 residues long. V shed 0 bases and J 7 bases; nucleotides not matched to a gene: 6. CDR1 is SGDLS and CDR2 is YYNGEE in the germline V gene. The CDR3 bases are TGTGCCAGCAGCGTAGTCCCGGGACAGTACGGGGAGCTGTTTTTT. Translating gives CASSVVPGQYGELFF. Together with reference TRBV9 and TRBJ2-2, the CDR3 gives the full variable domain: DSGVTQTPKHLITATGQRVTLRCSPRSGDLSVYWYQQSLDQGLQFLIQYYNGEERAKGNILERFSAQQFPDLHSELNLSSLELGDSALYFCASSVVPGQYGELFFGEGSRLTVL.

The genes are TRBV9 and TRBJ1-5; D might be TRBD1 (6 bases). The V end lost 3 bases, the J end lost 7 bases, and 14 bases lay between the germline ends. There are 14 residues in the CDR3. Germline lookup yields CDR1 SGDLS and CDR2 YYNGEE. CDR3 nucleotides: TGTGCCAGCAGCGCGGACAGTACGAAACAGCCCCAGCATTTT. It yields the protein CASSADSTKQPQHF.

This chain connects TRBV2 to TRBJ1-2; the match to TRBD1 covers 7 bases. The CDR3 has 15 amino acids. Trimming at V came to 4 bases and at J to 4 bases, leaving 9 bases not matched to a gene. Germline V CDR1 and CDR2: SNHLY, FYNNEI. CDR3 in DNA: TGTGCCAGCAGTGGTGGAGAGGGGGCCGGCTATGGCTACACCTTC. Translating it yields CASSGGEGAGYGYTF.

The chain joins TRBV27 to TRBJ1-4, with 7 positions matching TRBD1. V shed 6 bases, J shed 0 bases, and the junction held 7 bases outside the gene matches. This CDR3 has 16 amino acids. Germline assignment: CDR1 MNHEY and CDR2 SMNVEV (reference sequence). CDR3 nucleotides: TGTGCCAGCAGGGCCCAACAGGGGACAACTAATGAAAAACTGTTTTTT. Amino acids: CASRAQQGTTNEKLFF.

The genes are TRBV19 and TRBJ2-7; possibly TRBD2 for D (6 bases). Germline CDR1 is LNHDA and CDR2 is SQIVND (reference sequence). The CDR3 loop spans 14 amino acids. The V and J ends lost 5 bases and 1 base respectively, with 12 bases between them. CDR3 loop: CASSSRGRSYEQYF. CDR3 DNA sequence: TGTGCCAGTAGTTCGCGGGGACGATCCTACGAGCAGTACTTC.

The chain carries TRBV7-9 and TRBJ1-1; D perhaps matches TRBD1 (6 bases). V dropped 7 bases and J dropped 2 bases, with 11 bases sitting between them. This CDR3 has 13 residues. In germline, CDR1 is SEHNR, CDR2 FQNEAQ (reference sequence). CDR3 DNA: TGTGCCAGCAACACGGGACAAAACACTGAAGCTTTCTTT. Protein product: CASNTGQNTEAFF.

The chain couples TRBV7-2 to TRBJ1-1, with a weak D call TRBD1 (5 bases). The germline gives CDR1 SGHTA, CDR2 FQGNSA. CDR3 size: 15 residues. Trimming took 5 bases from V and 7 from J, leaving 20 bases between them. In DNA, the CDR3 is TGTGCCAGCAGCCCCAACCCGGGACTTCAGATTGAAGCTTTCTTT. This gives the protein CASSPNPGLQIEAFF.

The J gene is TRBJ2-7, the V gene TRBV6-5, with D perhaps matching TRBD1 (5 bases). The germline V and J ends were trimmed by 6 bases and 1 base, with 10 bases remaining between them. This CDR3 comprises 13 residues. Germline CDR1 and CDR2: MNHEY and SVGAGI. The CDR3 sequence: CASSQRGSYEQYF. The CDR3, as DNA: TGTGCCAGCAGCCAAAGGGGATCCTACGAGCAGTACTTC.

The rearrangement uses TRBV18 and TRBJ2-1, with 14 nucleotides matching TRBD2. Trimming removed 0 bases from V and 7 bases from J; junction bases left unmatched: 2. This CDR3 comprises 16 residues. From germline, CDR1 is KGHSH and CDR2 LQKENI. The CDR3 sequence is CASSPPGTSGGNEQFF. CDR3 DNA sequence: TGTGCCAGCTCACCACCGGGGACTAGCGGGGGAAATGAGCAGTTCTTC.

The chain couples TRBV7-2 to TRBJ1-1; tentative D call: TRBD1 (6 bases). CDR1 is SGHTA and CDR2 is FQGNSA in the germline V gene. The CDR3 sequence is 15 residues long. The V end was cut by 1 base, the J end by 6 bases, with 15 bases between. The CDR3 here is CASSLGGQGIPEAFF. CDR3 bases: TGTGCCAGCAGCTTAGGTGGGCAGGGGATCCCTGAAGCTTTCTTT. The full variable domain, rest sourced from reference TRBV7-2 and TRBJ1-1, is GAGVSQSPSNKVTEKGKDVELRCDPISGHTALYWYRQSLGQGLEFLIYFQGNSAPDKSGLPSDRFSAERTGGSVSTLTIQRTQQEDSAVYLCASSLGGQGIPEAFFGQGTRLTVV.

The rearrangement uses TRBV7-6 and TRBJ1-6; the match to TRBD1 covers 7 bases. The germline CDR1 and CDR2 sequences are SGHVS and FNYEAQ. The CDR3 is 16 residues long. V dropped 2 bases and J dropped 8; count of bases not matched to a gene: 9. The CDR3: CASSLYGTGVDSPLHF. The DNA for the CDR3 is TGTGCCAGCAGCTTATATGGAACAGGGGTAGATTCACCCCTCCACTTT.